This T cell receptor (beta chain) was recorded in a study of beta chain features in type 1 diabetes (dated by TCRdb to between 2018 and 2020). With regard to the full study: Mean age, gender distribution, total cell number and subset yield were not different between patients and healthy donors. Regulatory and stem cell-like memory subsets were isolated from only 8 patients and roughly eight healthy donors, whereas naive and central memory subsets came from all 28 donors. In the study, TCRB repertoires of sorted circulating CD4+ T cell subsets from recently diagnosed type 1 diabetes patients were compared with those of matched healthy donors. Across all samples, around 99 million sorted cells were examined, and cell number per subset correlated strongly with RNA yield.

Remarks on this clone: Its cognate antigen has yet to be identified. No base quality information exists; no much larger clone differs at one position.

The entire isolated RNA was reverse transcribed using the High Capacity cDNA Reverse Transcription Kit, and thus expressed TCRB transcripts were sequenced. Deep immunoSEQ sequencing was performed on naive, central memory and regulatory T cell samples, with an average of around 3.4 million total reads per sample. Sorted cells were lysed in RLT buffer and RNA was extracted with DNase-treated RNeasy Micro or Mini kits, depending on cell number. Each cell subset was processed on its own to prevent cross-contamination, while patient and healthy donor samples were processed together. TCRB sequences were amplified from cDNA with the immunoSEQ multiplex PCR, producing 87-bp fragments spanning the CDR3 region. Amplicons were sequenced on the Illumina HiSeq platform. On the study's bioinformatics: PCR bias was computationally corrected using synthetic template baselines, reads within Hamming distance 2 were collapsed, and singletons that could not be merged were discarded. Reads were aligned against IMGT so that V, D and J genes, CDR3 length and insertions or deletions at six rearrangement sites could be assigned. Within each subset, clonotype counts were normalized to the number of sorted cells before true diversity and Gini coefficients were calculated with the tcR R package. The overlap coefficient, calculated on TCRB nucleotide sequences, was used to measure repertoire sharing. Out-of-frame TCRB sequences from naive cells were analyzed as a proxy for the pre-selection repertoire. Held by TCRdb, this immuneACCESS table contains in-frame sequences only and omits some clones. Under half of the omission traces to an unresolved V gene where checked; the cause of the rest is unknown. The V and J calls and the clone size are those of that table, but D and trimming were determined from the DNA. For this sample there are 250,000 to 300,000 clones; approximately 24% appear just once. The top ten clones comprise approximately 0.011% of the sample.

Broader findings and caveats from the paper: A moderate but significant shortening of TCRB CDR3 length was observed in type 1 diabetes patients in all four CD4+ subsets. Naive, central memory and regulatory TCRB repertoires appeared to be more similar among patients than among healthy donors. Fewer insertions and more nucleotide deletions at VDJ recombination sites were observed in patients with type 1 diabetes, implying thymic rearrangement abnormalities. Because cDNA was sequenced instead of genomic DNA, activated cells with high expression could be over-represented, although the groups did not differ in activation or CD3 levels. Shorter templates might be favored by PCR, yet because patient and control samples were amplified and corrected together, any such skew would affect both groups equally. Because the HLA sub-analyses included only small numbers of individuals, any influence of HLA type on TCRB rearrangement was left unresolved.

Reading the germline V gene gives CDR1 SGDLS and CDR2 YYNGEE. There are 16 amino acids in the CDR3, from cysteine to phenylalanine inclusive. The CDR3 DNA has 48 bases and is translated from base 1. At the junction V is shortened by 2 bases and J by 2 bases, with 16 bases in between. Each donor gave one peripheral blood draw, about 110 mL on average, collected into heparinised tubes. Naive, central memory, regulatory and stem cell-like memory CD4+ T cells were sorted on a BD FACSAria II using a panel including CD45RO, CCR7, CD25, CD127, CD95 and CD27. A purity above 95% was achieved for all sorted populations. Right away, PBMCs were isolated by Lymphoprep density gradient centrifugation and were stained directly, with no culture step. Samples were stained and sorted in pairs, with one healthy donor and one patient per experiment, so that batch effects were minimized.

The source material was naive CD4+ T cells from blood. The sample's cell subset or site label, in plain terms: true naive CD4+ T cells. Recombination connected TRBV9 to TRBJ2-5; TRBD2 could be the D gene, as 5 bases match. The clonotype comes from a woman aged 30 to 39 with type 1 diabetes. The CDR3 loop reads CASSVAVERPQETQYF. The DNA sequence is given as TGTGCCAGCAGCGTGGCAGTGGAGCGGCCACAAGAGACCCAGTACTTC.